This T cell receptor (beta chain) was observed in a study of blood T cell repertoires in COVID-19. Study details: The samples span acute and convalescent COVID-19 from the United States, Italy and Spain. Sources were T cells, B-cell-depleted T cells, or PBMCs; the material itself was cDNA or gDNA.

In the original analysis: Amplified reference gene primers provided the basis for estimating nucleated cell counts. Profiled with immunoSEQ multiplex PCR; TCRdb holds only in-frame clones, not every one. The V and J calls and the clone size are those of that table, but D and trimming were determined from the DNA. The data hold more than 200,000 clones, with approximately 79% observed a single time. This sequence was found in a woman in her forties with active or convalescent COVID-19. The specimen sequenced was peripheral blood.

Here the CDR3 DNA reads TGTGCCAGCAGCACACAGGGCACGAACACTGAAGCTTTCTTT. It yields the protein CASSTQGTNTEAFF. The genes are TRBV7-9 and TRBJ1-1, with D maybe TRBD1 (6 bases). The germline V and J ends were trimmed by 5 bases and 1 base, with 11 bases remaining between them. Germline V gene data show CDR1 as SEHNR and CDR2 as FQNEAQ (reference sequence). The CDR3 runs to 14 residues. The variable domain in full, with the rest retrieved from reference TRBV7-9 and TRBJ1-1, is DTGVSQNPRHKITKRGQNVTFRCDPISEHNRLYWYRQTLGQGPEFLTYFQNEAQLEKSRLLSDRFSAERPKGSFSTLEIQRTEQGDSAMYLCASSTQGTNTEAFFGQGTRLTVV.